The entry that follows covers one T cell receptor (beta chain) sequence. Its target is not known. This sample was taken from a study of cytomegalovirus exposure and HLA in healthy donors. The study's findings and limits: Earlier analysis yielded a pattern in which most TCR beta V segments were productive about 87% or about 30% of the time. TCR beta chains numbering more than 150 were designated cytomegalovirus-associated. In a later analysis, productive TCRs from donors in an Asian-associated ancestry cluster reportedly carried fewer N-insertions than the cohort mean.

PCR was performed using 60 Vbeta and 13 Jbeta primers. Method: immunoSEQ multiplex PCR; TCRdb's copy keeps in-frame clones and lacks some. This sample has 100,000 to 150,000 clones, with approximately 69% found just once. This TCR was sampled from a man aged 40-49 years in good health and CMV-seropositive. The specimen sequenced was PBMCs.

Here the CDR3 reads CASSESPSLETQYF. CDR3 DNA sequence: TGTGCCAGCAGTGAATCGCCTAGTCTCGAGACCCAGTACTTC. The chain couples TRBV25-1 to TRBJ2-5; D remains unclear. The CDR3 runs 14 residues. Germline CDR1 and CDR2: MGHDK and SYGVNS. The V end was cut by 1 base, the J end by 5 bases, with 11 bases between. Using reference TRBV25-1 and TRBJ2-5 for the parts outside the CDR3, the full variable domain is EADIYQTPRYLVIGTGKKITLECSQTMGHDKMYWYQQDPGMELHLIHYSYGVNSTEKGDLSSESTVSRIRTEHFPLTLESARPSHTSQYLCASSESPSLETQYFGPGTRLLVL.